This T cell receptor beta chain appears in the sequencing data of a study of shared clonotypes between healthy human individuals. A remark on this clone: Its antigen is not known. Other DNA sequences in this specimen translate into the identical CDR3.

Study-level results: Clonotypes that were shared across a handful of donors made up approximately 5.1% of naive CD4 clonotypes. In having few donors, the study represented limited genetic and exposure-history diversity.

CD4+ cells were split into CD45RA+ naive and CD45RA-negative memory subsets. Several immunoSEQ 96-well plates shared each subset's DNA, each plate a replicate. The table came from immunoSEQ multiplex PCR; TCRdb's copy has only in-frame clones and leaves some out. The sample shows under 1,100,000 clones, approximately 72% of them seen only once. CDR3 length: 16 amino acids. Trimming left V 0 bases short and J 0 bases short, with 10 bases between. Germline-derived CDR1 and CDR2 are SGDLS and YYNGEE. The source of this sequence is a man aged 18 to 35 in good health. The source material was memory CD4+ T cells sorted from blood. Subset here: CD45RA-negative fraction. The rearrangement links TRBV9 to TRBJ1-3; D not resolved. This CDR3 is CASSVGGRSSGNTIYF. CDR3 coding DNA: TGTGCCAGCAGCGTAGGAGGCAGGAGCTCTGGAAACACCATATATTTT.